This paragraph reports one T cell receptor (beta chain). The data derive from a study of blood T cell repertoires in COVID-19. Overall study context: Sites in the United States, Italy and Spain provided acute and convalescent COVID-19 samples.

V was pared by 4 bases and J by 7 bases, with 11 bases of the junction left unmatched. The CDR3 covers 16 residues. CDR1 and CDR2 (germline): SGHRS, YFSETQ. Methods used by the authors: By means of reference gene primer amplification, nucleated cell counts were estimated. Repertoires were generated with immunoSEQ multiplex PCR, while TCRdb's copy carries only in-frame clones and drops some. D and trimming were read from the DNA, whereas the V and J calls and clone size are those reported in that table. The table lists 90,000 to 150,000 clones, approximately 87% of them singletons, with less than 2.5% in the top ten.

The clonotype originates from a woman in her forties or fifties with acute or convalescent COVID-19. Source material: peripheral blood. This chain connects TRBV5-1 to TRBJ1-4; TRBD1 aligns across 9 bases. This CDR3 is CASSPDPGQGSEKLFF. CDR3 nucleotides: TGCGCCAGCAGCCCTGACCCGGGACAGGGATCTGAAAAACTGTTTTTT.